This TCR beta chain came from a study of neurological immune-mediated disorders. This clonotype was counted many times. Time point denoted: longitudinal time-point 3. Trimming shortened V by 6 bases and J by 1 base, and 18 bases separated the two germline ends. The CDR3 has 16 residues. The V gene's germline CDR1 is SQVTM and CDR2 ANQGSEA. Every sequencing run generated over 160 million TCR-beta sequences from 15-18 subjects. TCRdb analysed the 5' RACE reads with MiXCR anew, one entry per CDR3 protein. The sample consists of about 81,000 distinct CDR3 sequences, around 4% of them appearing once. The receptor was derived from a woman aged 60-75 years with multiple sclerosis. V is TRBV29-1 and J is TRBJ2-2; D possibly corresponds to TRBD1 (6 bases). Material for sequencing was PBMCs. CDR3 region: CSVRPTRGRNTGELFF. As DNA, the CDR3 is TGCAGCGTCCGCCCGACCAGGGGCAGGAACACCGGGGAGCTGTTTTTT.